Following are 23 T cell receptor beta chains from one sample sequenced in a study of cytomegalovirus exposure and HLA in healthy donors. Primers for the PCR totalled 60 Vbeta and 13 Jbeta. Produced via immunoSEQ multiplex PCR; TCRdb's table is partial and in-frame only. The sample yields 130,000 to 150,000 clones, around a tenth seen once. The specimen was PBMCs. The receptor source for this set is a male donor in good health and CMV-seronegative.

This clone was recorded a few times. This chain's CDR3 is CASSVAPRGQNSPLHF. Here the CDR3 DNA reads TGTGCCAGCAGCGTAGCTCCCAGGGGGCAGAATTCACCCCTCCACTTT. The chain employs TRBV9 and TRBJ1-6; TRBD1 matches 8 bases. The germline gives CDR1 SGDLS, CDR2 YYNGEE. The CDR3 runs to 16 residues. Trimming cost V 0 bases and J 7 bases; bases outside gene matches: 6.

This clone occurred a few times. The chain combines TRBV9 with TRBJ2-7; the D gene is possibly TRBD2 (6 bases). The CDR3 length is 14 residues. V lost 2 bases and J lost 6, with 15 bases in between. CDR1 is SGDLS and CDR2 is YYNGEE in the germline V gene. The CDR3, as DNA: TGTGCCAGCAGCGTTCTGGAGGGATTAAGCGAGCAGTACTTC. Translated, it gives CASSVLEGLSEQYF.

The CDR3 region is CASSLHLQGIYGYTF. In DNA form, the CDR3 reads TGTGCCAGCAGCCTTCACCTTCAGGGCATCTATGGCTACACCTTC. The chain combines TRBV5-4 with TRBJ1-2; weak D call: TRBD1 (5 bases). V lost 4 bases and J 4 bases, leaving 17 bases between the germline ends. This CDR3 has 15 amino acids. CDR1 and CDR2 (germline): SGHNT, YYREEE (reference sequence). The full variable domain, its missing parts supplied by reference TRBV5-4 and TRBJ1-2, is ETGVTQSPTHLIKTRGQQVTLRCSSQSGHNTVSWYQQALGQGPQFIFQYYREEENGRGNFPPRFSGLQFPNYSSELNVNALELDDSALYLCASSLHLQGIYGYTFGSGTRLTVV.

The genes are TRBV7-2 and TRBJ1-3; the D gene is possibly TRBD1 (6 bases). Germline V gene lookup returns CDR1 SGHTA and CDR2 FQGNSA. Trimming removed 5 bases from V and 8 bases from J, with 10 bases in between. The CDR3 is 12 residues long. The DNA of the CDR3 is TGTGCCAGCAGCGTCCCAGGGGACACCATATATTTT. Translation gives CASSVPGDTIYF.

The CDR3 is CASSSRQARDEQYF. DNA of the CDR3: TGCGCCAGCAGCTCACGACAGGCCCGGGACGAGCAGTACTTC. V gene TRBV5-1 combines with J gene TRBJ2-7, with D perhaps TRBD1 (6 bases). Germline V gives CDR1 SGHRS, CDR2 YFSETQ. This CDR3 is built from 14 residues. V was shortened by 3 bases and J by 5 bases, with 15 bases between the two germline ends.

This clone has only a few counts. The chain employs TRBV5-5 and TRBJ1-2, with 7 nucleotides matching TRBD1. The V gene's germline CDR1 is SGHKS and CDR2 YYEKEE (reference sequence). The CDR3 loop spans 14 amino acids. With V trimmed by 5 bases and J by 4 bases, 8 bases remained unmatched. CDR3 bases: TGTGCCAGCAGTTTCTGGACAGGTGGCTATGGCTACACCTTC. Protein: CASSFWTGGYGYTF.

This sequence joins TRBV2 and TRBJ2-3, with 12 bases fitting TRBD1. Trimming cost V 5 bases and J 3 bases; bases outside gene matches: 6. The V gene's germline CDR1 is SNHLY and CDR2 FYNNEI. The CDR3 loop spans 16 amino acids. For the CDR3, the DNA is TGTGCCAGCAGTAAGGGACAGGGGGCGAATACAGATACGCAGTATTTT. It codes for CASSKGQGANTDTQYF.

This clone was counted a few times. The chain recombines TRBV7-9 with TRBJ1-1, with 8 bases lining up with TRBD1. Per the germline V gene, CDR1 is SEHNR and CDR2 is FQNEAQ (reference sequence). Trimming cost V 5 bases and J 6 bases; bases outside gene matches: 8. This CDR3 spans 14 amino acids. Here the CDR3 DNA reads TGTGCCAGCAGCCCAATCCCGGGACAGGCTGAAGCTTTCTTT. It encodes CASSPIPGQAEAFF.

This clone has a handful of counts. This chain uses TRBV11-3 with TRBJ2-1; tentative D call: TRBD1 (5 bases). V dropped 5 bases and J dropped 6 bases, with 20 bases sitting between them. Germline-derived CDR1 and CDR2 are SGHNT and YENEEA. CDR3 length: 16 residues. The CDR3 loop is CASSKYSYDSSNEQFF. The DNA of the CDR3 is TGTGCCAGCAGCAAATACTCATACGACAGTTCCAATGAGCAGTTCTTC.

The genes are TRBV19 and TRBJ2-3, with D unresolved. CDR1 LNHDA and CDR2 SQIVND come from the germline V gene (reference sequence). Trimming removed 7 bases at V and 0 bases at J, with 11 bases between. There are 14 residues in the CDR3. CDR3 region: CASNSFTSTDTQYF. CDR3 nucleotide sequence: TGTGCCAGTAATAGCTTTACTAGCACAGATACGCAGTATTTT.

This clone has a handful of counts. The chain couples TRBV4-3 to TRBJ2-1, with 8 nucleotides matching TRBD1. V lost 3 bases, J lost 9 bases, and 13 bases stayed unmatched. Germline lookup yields CDR1 LGHNA and CDR2 YSLEER. The CDR3 has 16 amino acids. CDR3 residues: CASSHPLGRGHGEQFF. The DNA for the CDR3 is TGCGCCAGCAGCCACCCTTTGGGCAGGGGGCACGGTGAGCAGTTCTTC.

This chain joins TRBV4-2 and TRBJ2-7, with TRBD1 as a possible D gene (5 bases). Germline V gene data show CDR1 as LGHNA and CDR2 as YNFKEQ. Between the trimmed V and J ends, which lost 0 bases and 7 bases, there was a span of 10 bases. The CDR3 covers 13 residues. As DNA, the CDR3 is TGTGCCAGCAGCCAAGAAGGGGCAAGGGAGCAGTACTTC. This codes for CASSQEGAREQYF.

Only a few counts were recorded for this clone. This chain uses TRBV7-9 with TRBJ1-2, with 7 bases fitting TRBD1. V lost 1 base, J lost 8 bases, and 4 bases stayed unmatched. CDR3 length: 13 residues. CDR1 and CDR2 from the germline V gene are SEHNR and FQNEAQ (reference sequence). Written as DNA, the CDR3 is TGTGCCAGCAGCTTAGGACAGGGATGGGGCTACACCTTC. Amino acids: CASSLGQGWGYTF.

V is TRBV28 and J is TRBJ2-1; D is perhaps TRBD2 (6 bases). V lost 7 bases to trimming and J lost 8 bases, with 12 bases between them. The germline gives CDR1 MDHEN, CDR2 SYDVKM. The CDR3 covers 12 residues. This chain's CDR3 is CASNLLAHEQFF. CDR3 nucleotides: TGTGCCAGCAATCTTCTAGCGCATGAGCAGTTCTTC.

The gene calls are TRBV4-3 and TRBJ2-5, with 12 bases identical to TRBD2. The CDR3 covers 17 residues. The J segment lost 2 bases and the V segment lost 0 bases, leaving 4 bases of the junction unmatched. CDR1 and CDR2 (germline): LGHNA, YSLEER. This CDR3 reads CASSQETSGGWQETQYF. The CDR3 nucleotides are TGCGCCAGCAGCCAAGAAACTAGCGGGGGGTGGCAAGAGACCCAGTACTTC.

The chain links TRBV7-9 to TRBJ1-5; the match to TRBD1 covers 10 bases. Losses at the gene ends were 1 base for V and 7 bases for J; bases not matched to a gene: 4. This CDR3 has 15 amino acids. Germline CDR1 is SEHNR and CDR2 is FQNEAQ (reference sequence). The CDR3 sequence is CASSLDGTGVQPQHF. CDR3 bases: TGTGCCAGCAGCTTAGACGGGACAGGGGTGCAGCCCCAGCATTTT.

The chain is built from TRBV5-1 and TRBJ2-7; D unresolved. The length of the CDR3 is 15 residues. Germline values: CDR1 SGHRS, CDR2 YFSETQ. The V and J ends lost 0 bases and 0 bases respectively, with 10 bases between them. CDR3 residues: CASSLGSVSSYEQYF. In DNA form, the CDR3 reads TGCGCCAGCAGCTTGGGATCAGTCAGCTCCTACGAGCAGTACTTC. The variable domain in full, completed from reference TRBV5-1 and TRBJ2-7, reads KAGVTQTPRYLIKTRGQQVTLSCSPISGHRSVSWYQQTPGQGLQFLFEYFSETQRNKGNFPGRFSGRQFSNSRSEMNVSTLELGDSALYLCASSLGSVSSYEQYFGPGTRLTVT.

This clone occurred a few times. V and J are TRBV7-9 and TRBJ1-4, with a possible D match to TRBD1 (6 bases). The CDR3 consists of 14 residues. Trimming shortened V by 6 bases and J by 5 bases, and 13 bases separated the two germline ends. Germline V lookup: CDR1 SEHNR, CDR2 FQNEAQ (reference sequence). The CDR3 nucleotides are TGTGCCAGCAGATCGGGACAAGGGAATGAAAAACTGTTTTTT. It encodes CASRSGQGNEKLFF.

The chain has TRBV18 and TRBJ2-7, with D uncertain. Germline CDR1 reads KGHSH; CDR2 reads LQKENI. The CDR3 spans 14 residues. V was shortened by 3 bases and J by 0 bases, with 9 bases between the two germline ends. The DNA of the CDR3 is TGTGCCAGCTCACCGCCTAGGAGCTCCTACGAGCAGTACTTC. Protein product: CASSPPRSSYEQYF.

This clone was counted between two and nine times. The chain joins TRBV4-3 to TRBJ1-4; D call uncertain. The CDR3 consists of 16 residues. The germline V and J ends were trimmed by 4 bases and 3 bases, with 15 bases remaining between them. The V gene's germline CDR1 is LGHNA and CDR2 YSLEER. The CDR3 DNA follows: TGCGCCAGCAGCCTAACGACGGCCCAGGCTAATGAAAAACTGTTTTTT. Translation gives CASSLTTAQANEKLFF.

The chain has TRBV6-4 and TRBJ1-3; 7 bases are shared with TRBD1. Trimming at V came to 7 bases and at J to 2 bases, leaving 11 bases not matched to a gene. Looked up from germline, CDR1 is MRHNA and CDR2 is SNTAGT. The CDR3 runs to 16 residues. The CDR3 DNA is TGTGCCAGCACGGAGATCCTCGGGACAGCTGGAAACACCATATATTTT. Amino acid sequence: CASTEILGTAGNTIYF.

V is TRBV4-1 and J is TRBJ2-1; 8 bases match TRBD2. Germline lookup yields CDR1 MGHRA and CDR2 YSYEKL. The CDR3 has 15 residues. J gave up 7 bases and V 4 bases, and 9 bases lay outside the gene matches. The CDR3 DNA reads as TGCGCCAGCAGCCCAGGACTAGCCCGGCGGAATGAGCAGTTCTTC. This encodes CASSPGLARRNEQFF.

The chain links TRBV5-4 to TRBJ2-2; 7 positions match TRBD1. CDR1 and CDR2 (germline): SGHNT, YYREEE (reference sequence). This CDR3 is 15 amino acids long. With V trimmed by 5 bases and J by 4 bases, 8 bases remained unmatched. The CDR3: CASSPDRVGTGELFF. Written as DNA, the CDR3 is TGTGCCAGCAGTCCCGACAGGGTGGGCACCGGGGAGCTGTTTTTT.